This T cell receptor beta chain was identified in a study of CD8 T cells in ankylosing spondylitis. Study-wide findings and caveats: Blood of patients with ankylosing spondylitis appeared to be characterized by a TCR beta motif of several highly homologous variants. Significant enrichment of disease-linked clones was reported in matched ankylosing spondylitis synovial fluid.

Concerning this clonotype itself: Its antigen is unidentified.

Quantitative 5'-RACE with molecular barcodes generated TCR beta libraries. TCRdb reprocessed the 5' RACE reads via MiXCR and lists one record per CDR3 protein. The table has 350,000 to 450,000 distinct CDR3 sequences, approximately 26% seen once. The clonotype was recovered from a male donor with ankylosing spondylitis. The sequenced material came from blood, either unsorted or a sorted T cell fraction (not recorded which).

The CDR3 protein is CASSSTGWSNEQFF. The CDR3, as DNA: TGTGCCAGCAGCTCGACAGGGTGGAGCAATGAGCAGTTCTTC. The chain joins TRBV11-2 to TRBJ2-1; the match to TRBD1 covers 7 bases. J was trimmed by 6 bases and V by 4 bases; bases with no gene match: 6. CDR1 and CDR2 (germline): SGHAT, FQNNGV. This CDR3 region has 14 residues.